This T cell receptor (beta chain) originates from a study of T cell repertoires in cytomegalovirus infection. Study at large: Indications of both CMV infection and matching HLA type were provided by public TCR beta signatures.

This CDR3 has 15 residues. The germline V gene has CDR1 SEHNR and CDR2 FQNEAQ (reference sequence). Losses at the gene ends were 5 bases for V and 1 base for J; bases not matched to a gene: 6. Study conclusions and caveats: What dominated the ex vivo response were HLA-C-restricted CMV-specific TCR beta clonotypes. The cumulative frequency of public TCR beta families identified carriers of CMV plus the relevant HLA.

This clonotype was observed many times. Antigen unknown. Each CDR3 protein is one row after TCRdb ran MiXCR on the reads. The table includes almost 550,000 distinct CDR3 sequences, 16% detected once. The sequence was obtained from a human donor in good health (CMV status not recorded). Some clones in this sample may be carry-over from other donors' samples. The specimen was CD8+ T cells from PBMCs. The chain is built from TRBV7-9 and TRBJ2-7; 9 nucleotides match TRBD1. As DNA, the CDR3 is TGTGCCAGCAGCCGGACAGGGGACCCTTCCTACGAGCAGTACTTC. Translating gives CASSRTGDPSYEQYF. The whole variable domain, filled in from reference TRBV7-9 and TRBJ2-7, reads DTGVSQNPRHKITKRGQNVTFRCDPISEHNRLYWYRQTLGQGPEFLTYFQNEAQLEKSRLLSDRFSAERPKGSFSTLEIQRTEQGDSAMYLCASSRTGDPSYEQYFGPGTRLTVT.